Below are 31 T cell receptor beta chains sequenced from a single sample in a study of blood T cell repertoires in COVID-19. Sequenced by immunoSEQ multiplex PCR; TCRdb stores in-frame clones only, minus some. The sample contains 300,000 to 450,000 clones, roughly 90% of which appear only once. The sample consisted of peripheral blood. The source of these receptors is a woman in her thirties with COVID-19, enrolled during active disease.

The DNA of the CDR3 is TGTGCCAGCCGGTCGGGGTACTCTGGAAACACCATATATTTT. Protein: CASRSGYSGNTIYF. The chain uses TRBV7-2 and TRBJ1-3; D not certain. Per germline, CDR1 SGHTA and CDR2 FQGNSA. V lost 8 bases to trimming and J lost 0 bases, with 11 bases between them. This CDR3 has 14 amino acids.

The chain recombines TRBV4-1 with TRBJ2-7; TRBD1 aligns across 8 bases. Germline V CDR1 and CDR2: MGHRA, YSYEKL. CDR3 length: 15 residues. Germline trimming cut 4 bases from V and 6 bases from J; bases unmatched to any gene: 11. CDR3 DNA: TGCGCCAGCAGCCTCTCCGGGACAGGAGTCGCCGAGCAGTACTTC. Its protein product is CASSLSGTGVAEQYF.

This chain links TRBV23-1 with TRBJ2-3, with 8 bases fitting TRBD1. TRBV23-1 qualifies as an ORF whose function is uncertain. The ends lost 11 bases at V and 0 bases at J; junction bases unmatched: 7. The length of the CDR3 is 14 residues. In DNA, the CDR3 is TGCGCCTGGACAGGGACAGCTAGCACAGATACGCAGTATTTT. Translated: CAWTGTASTDTQYF.

The chain links TRBV27 to TRBJ2-3, with D unresolved. Trimming removed 8 bases from V and 0 bases from J, with 18 bases in between. The CDR3 loop spans 16 amino acids. Germline V gene sequence: CDR1 MNHEY, CDR2 SMNVEV (reference sequence). The CDR3 sequence: CASRYLGSPSTDTQYF. In DNA, the CDR3 is TGTGCCAGCCGATACCTCGGTAGCCCAAGCACAGATACGCAGTATTTT.

This chain connects TRBV5-1 to TRBJ2-5; 10 bases are a match to TRBD1. CDR1 and CDR2 (germline): SGHRS, YFSETQ. Trimming took 4 bases from V and 0 from J; bases not matched to a gene: 3. The CDR3 is 15 residues long. CDR3: CASSMDRGYQETQYF. The CDR3 region has the DNA TGCGCCAGCAGCATGGACAGGGGGTACCAAGAGACCCAGTACTTC.

This rearrangement joins TRBV5-4 to TRBJ2-6; a weak D match, TRBD1 (6 bases). V was pared by 1 base and J by 1 base, with 15 bases between. Germline V lookup: CDR1 SGHNT, CDR2 YYREEE (reference sequence). This CDR3 has 18 amino acids. CDR3 in amino acids: CASSLSRTAPSGANVLTF. CDR3 DNA sequence: TGTGCCAGCAGCTTGTCTAGGACAGCCCCGTCTGGGGCCAACGTCCTGACTTTC.

This clone showed up just once. The chain combines TRBV6-4 with TRBJ2-3, with 10 nucleotides matching TRBD2. CDR1 and CDR2 (germline): MRHNA, SNTAGT. This CDR3 is built from 15 residues. Losses at the gene ends were 6 bases for V and 6 bases for J; bases not matched to a gene: 9. CDR3 bases: TGTGCCAGCAGGACGGAAGCGGGGGGGCTCGATACGCAGTATTTT. Translated, it gives CASRTEAGGLDTQYF.

Only a few counts were recorded for this clone. CDR3 DNA: TGTGCCAGTAGTATAGGACAGATGGATCAGCCCCAGCATTTT. This sequence encodes CASSIGQMDQPQHF. J is TRBJ1-5 and V is TRBV19, with D possibly being TRBD1 (5 bases). V was shortened by 1 base and J by 5 bases, with 9 bases between the two germline ends. Germline V gene sequence: CDR1 LNHDA, CDR2 SQIVND (reference sequence). The CDR3 has 14 amino acids.

The gene calls are TRBV3-1 (or the pseudogene TRBV3-2) and TRBJ2-4; 8 bases are a match to TRBD1. The V segment lost 4 bases and the J segment 8 bases; nucleotides outside the gene matches: 7. The CDR3 sequence is 14 residues long. Germline CDR1 is LGHDT and CDR2 is YNNKEL (reference sequence). The CDR3 protein is CASSRSQGAHIQYF. CDR3 nucleotides: TGTGCCAGCAGCCGAAGTCAGGGGGCACACATTCAGTACTTC.

This clone was detected once. This chain joins TRBV19 and TRBJ2-3; 8 nucleotides match TRBD2. Germline loops: CDR1 LNHDA, CDR2 SQIVND (reference sequence). Trimming removed 2 bases from V and 4 bases from J; junction bases left unmatched: 14. The CDR3 is 18 amino acids. Here the CDR3 reads CASSIILGLVIPPDTQYF. CDR3 DNA sequence: TGTGCCAGTAGTATAATCTTGGGACTAGTGATCCCTCCAGATACGCAGTATTTT.

This clone was observed a few times. This chain links TRBV4-3 with TRBJ2-2; D is perhaps TRBD2 (5 bases). The V end lost 4 bases, the J end lost 6 bases, and 9 bases lay between the germline ends. The germline V gene encodes CDR1 LGHNA and CDR2 YSLEER. The length of the CDR3 is 13 residues. The CDR3 bases are TGCGCCAGCAGCCCGAGGGTGGCCGGGGAGCTGTTTTTT. As protein: CASSPRVAGELFF.

The genes are TRBV4-1 and TRBJ2-2; maybe TRBD1 (6 bases). The ends were cut back, 3 bases at V and 2 bases at J, with 16 bases in the middle. From germline, CDR1 is MGHRA and CDR2 YSYEKL. The CDR3 totals 17 residues. CDR3 protein: CASSQTFDRSNTGELFF. The CDR3, as DNA: TGCGCCAGCAGCCAGACCTTTGACAGGTCAAACACCGGGGAGCTGTTTTTT.

The genes are TRBV6-5 and TRBJ1-4; 8 nucleotides agree with TRBD1. CDR3 length: 14 amino acids. V was clipped by 6 bases and J by 8 bases; unmatched bases: 8. Germline loops: CDR1 MNHEY, CDR2 SVGAGI. The CDR3 spells CASSPQGVNEKLFF. For the CDR3, the DNA is TGTGCCAGCAGCCCACAGGGGGTTAACGAAAAACTGTTTTTT.

This clone has just one count. The V call is TRBV5-6, the J call TRBJ2-2, with TRBD2 matching 11 bases. Looked up from germline, CDR1 is SGHDT and CDR2 is YYEEEE. The CDR3 contains 17 residues. With 1 base clipped from V and 1 base from J, the junction kept 3 bases outside the gene matches. This CDR3 is CASSLMLAGGNTGELFF. CDR3 sequence (DNA): TGTGCCAGCAGCTTGATGCTAGCGGGGGGGAACACCGGGGAGCTGTTTTTT. The full variable domain, rest sourced from reference TRBV5-6 and TRBJ2-2, is DAGVTQSPTHLIKTRGQQVTLRCSPKSGHDTVSWYQQALGQGPQFIFQYYEEEERQRGNFPDRFSGHQFPNYSSELNVNALLLGDSALYLCASSLMLAGGNTGELFFGEGSRLTVL.

The chain has TRBV5-1 and TRBJ2-5, with D perhaps TRBD2 (5 bases). The V end was cut by 5 bases, the J end by 0 bases, with 20 bases between. CDR3 size: 17 residues. CDR1 and CDR2 from the germline V gene are SGHRS and YFSETQ. This CDR3 reads CASSLTVGVGNQETQYF. In nucleotides, the CDR3 is TGCGCCAGCAGTCTTACGGTTGGGGTCGGGAACCAAGAGACCCAGTACTTC.

J is TRBJ2-4 and V is TRBV3-1 (or the pseudogene TRBV3-2); possible D gene TRBD1, 6 bases. V was shortened by 4 bases and J by 8 bases, with 21 bases between the two germline ends. This CDR3 comprises 16 residues. The germline V gene has CDR1 LGHDT and CDR2 YNNKEL (reference sequence). In nucleotides, the CDR3 is TGTGCCAGCAGCCCCGGCGGAGTTCCAAAGGGGGACATTCAGTACTTC. Residues: CASSPGGVPKGDIQYF.

The genes are TRBV24-1 and TRBJ2-7; tentative D call: TRBD1 (5 bases). CDR3 length: 13 amino acids. Between the trimmed V and J ends, which lost 9 bases and 2 bases, there was a span of 13 bases. Germline V gene data show CDR1 as KGHDR and CDR2 as SFDVKD. Written as DNA, the CDR3 is TGTGCCACCCCAGGGTGGATCGCCTACGAGCAGTACGTC. This translates into CATPGWIAYEQYV.

The chain carries TRBV6-2 or TRBV6-3 and TRBJ2-5; D not resolved. Germline CDR1 is MNHEY and CDR2 is SVGEGT. V was shortened by 0 bases and J by 2 bases, with 10 bases between the two germline ends. The length of the CDR3 is 15 residues. This CDR3 is CASSYSKAPQETQYF. The CDR3 nucleotides are TGTGCCAGCAGTTACTCTAAAGCCCCACAAGAGACCCAGTACTTC.

CDR3 DNA: TGTGCCAGCAGTGACTCAGCGGACTCCCTTGAGCAGTTCTTC. Translated: CASSDSADSLEQFF. This rearrangement joins TRBV6-4 to TRBJ2-1; tentatively, D is TRBD2 (5 bases). The germline V gene has CDR1 MRHNA and CDR2 SNTAGT. The CDR3 sequence is 14 residues long. The V gene lost 0 bases and the J gene lost 9 bases, with 12 bases spanning the gap.

The chain carries TRBV4-1 and TRBJ2-5; D is possibly TRBD2 (6 bases). The CDR3 has 15 residues. Trimming took 0 bases from V and 5 from J, leaving 13 bases between them. Germline CDR1 is MGHRA and CDR2 is YSYEKL. The CDR3: CASSQEGGVLETQYF. CDR3 in DNA: TGCGCCAGCAGCCAAGAGGGGGGAGTCCTGGAGACCCAGTACTTC.

This chain's CDR3 is CASTGTSGGSETQYF. The CDR3 coding sequence is TGTGCCAGTACCGGGACTAGCGGGGGGAGCGAGACCCAGTACTTC. J is TRBJ2-5 and V is TRBV19; 15 bases map to TRBD2. V dropped 7 bases and J dropped 5; count of bases not matched to a gene: 5. The germline V gene has CDR1 LNHDA and CDR2 SQIVND (reference sequence). This CDR3 is built from 15 residues.

V gene TRBV7-2 combines with J gene TRBJ2-7; no reliable D call. The CDR3 extends over 14 amino acids. Trimming left V 1 base short and J 7 bases short, with 14 bases between. CDR1 is SGHTA, CDR2 FQGNSA, per germline. The CDR3, as DNA: TGTGCCAGCAGCTTAGGAGGCCGCTTAATGGAGCAGTACTTC. Encoded protein: CASSLGGRLMEQYF.

V usage is TRBV6-5 and J usage is TRBJ1-2, with unresolved D. V lost 10 bases, J lost 3 bases, and 15 bases lay in between. Germline loops: CDR1 MNHEY, CDR2 SVGAGI. The CDR3 has 13 amino acids. The CDR3: CATSDNPYYGYTF. DNA of the CDR3: TGTGCCACCTCAGATAACCCCTACTATGGCTACACCTTC.

The chain links TRBV4-3 to TRBJ1-3, with D possibly matching TRBD1 (6 bases). The CDR3 contains 14 residues. V was cut by 4 bases and J by 2 bases, with 9 bases left in between. Germline V gene sequence: CDR1 LGHNA, CDR2 YSLEER. CDR3 sequence: CASSPRDTGNTIYF. As DNA, the CDR3 is TGCGCCAGCAGCCCTCGGGACACTGGAAACACCATATATTTT.

This rearrangement joins TRBV7-2 to TRBJ2-7; 8 nucleotides agree with TRBD1. The CDR3 is 14 amino acids. Germline V gives CDR1 SGHTA, CDR2 FQGNSA. Trimming at V came to 5 bases and at J to 3 bases, leaving 6 bases not matched to a gene. CDR3 in amino acids: CASSMGQEVYEQYF. DNA for the CDR3: TGTGCCAGCAGCATGGGACAGGAAGTCTACGAGCAGTACTTC. The entire variable domain, with the rest obtained from reference TRBV7-2 and TRBJ2-7, is as follows: GAGVSQSPSNKVTEKGKDVELRCDPISGHTALYWYRQSLGQGLEFLIYFQGNSAPDKSGLPSDRFSAERTGGSVSTLTIQRTQQEDSAVYLCASSMGQEVYEQYFGPGTRLTVT.

Points on this clone: Within the sample, other DNA sequences also encode this same CDR3. The V gene is TRBV7-2, the J gene TRBJ2-7, with 8 nucleotides matching TRBD1. V lost 1 base to trimming and J lost 4 bases; unmatched junction nucleotides: 3. Germline values: CDR1 SGHTA, CDR2 FQGNSA. The CDR3 extends over 14 amino acids. CDR3 DNA: TGTGCCAGCAGCTTAGAAACAGGGGGTTACGAGCAGTACGTC. It codes for CASSLETGGYEQYV.

CDR3 residues: CASSQEGTASHYGYTF. The CDR3 DNA is TGCGCCAGCAGCCAAGAGGGGACAGCCTCCCACTATGGCTACACCTTC. This chain uses TRBV4-1 with TRBJ1-2; 7 positions agree with TRBD1. The V segment lost 0 bases and the J segment 3 bases; nucleotides outside the gene matches: 7. CDR1 MGHRA and CDR2 YSYEKL come from the germline V gene. The CDR3 consists of 16 residues.

The rearrangement joins TRBV5-1 to TRBJ2-7; the match to TRBD1 covers 8 bases. The CDR3 covers 14 residues. The V gene's germline CDR1 is SGHRS and CDR2 YFSETQ. Trimming cost V 5 bases and J 4 bases; bases outside gene matches: 8. The chain's CDR3 is CASRPPGGPYEQYF. The DNA for the CDR3 is TGCGCCAGCAGGCCTCCAGGGGGCCCGTACGAGCAGTACTTC. Full variable domain (missing parts from reference TRBV5-1 and TRBJ2-7): KAGVTQTPRYLIKTRGQQVTLSCSPISGHRSVSWYQQTPGQGLQFLFEYFSETQRNKGNFPGRFSGRQFSNSRSEMNVSTLELGDSALYLCASRPPGGPYEQYFGPGTRLTVT.

This sequence joins TRBV30 and TRBJ1-3; 7 bases agree with TRBD1. The CDR3 is made up of 14 amino acids. The ends lost 2 bases at V and 2 bases at J; junction bases unmatched: 3. Germline assignment: CDR1 GTSNPN and CDR2 SVGIG (reference sequence). The CDR3 DNA reads TGTGCCTGGAGTAGGACAGGAACTGGAAACACCATATATTTT. Its translation: CAWSRTGTGNTIYF.

The chain employs TRBV5-8 and TRBJ2-1; the D is unclear. The CDR3 covers 14 residues. Trimming took off 1 base at V and 5 bases at J, with 10 bases between the two ends. Germline V gene lookup returns CDR1 SGHTS and CDR2 YDEGEE. The CDR3 bases are TGTGCCAGCAGCTTGTGGCAGGCCAACAATGAGCAGTTCTTC. It translates to CASSLWQANNEQFF.

The genes are TRBV7-9 and TRBJ2-5, with 9 bases fitting TRBD2. This CDR3 has 16 residues. The J segment lost 4 bases and the V segment lost 1 base, leaving 7 bases of the junction unmatched. Germline CDR1 reads SEHNR; CDR2 reads FQNEAQ (reference sequence). CDR3 sequence: CASSLVWRGGGETQYF. The CDR3 DNA reads TGTGCCAGCAGCTTAGTTTGGCGGGGGGGCGGAGAGACCCAGTACTTC.